This T cell receptor beta chain was sequenced in a study of T cells in Graves' hyperthyroidism and ophthalmopathy. The source of the PBMCs was 9.5 to 10 ml of fresh peripheral blood. There were TCR beta CDR3 regions amplified from RNA transcripts. The HTBI primer set served for first-round RT-PCR of the TCR CDR3. MiXCR, run by TCRdb on the multiplex PCR reads, gives a single entry per CDR3 protein. The sample holds 800,000 or so distinct CDR3 sequences; around 39% are singletons and the top ten take 8.9%. This sequence originates from a man between 18 and 35 years old with Graves' hyperthyroidism. Material for sequencing was blood.

The CDR3 bases are TGCGCCAGCAGTACGGGGGATAGGGAAAAACTGTTTTTT. It is translated as CASSTGDREKLFF. V and J are TRBV5-1 and TRBJ1-4, with D tentatively TRBD1 (5 bases). CDR3 size: 13 residues. Trimming took 5 bases from V and 8 from J, leaving 13 bases between them. Germline V gives CDR1 SGHRS, CDR2 YFSETQ. Supplemented by reference TRBV5-1 and TRBJ1-4, the full variable domain reads KAGVTQTPRYLIKTRGQQVTLSCSPISGHRSVSWYQQTPGQGLQFLFEYFSETQRNKGNFPGRFSGRQFSNSRSEMNVSTLELGDSALYLCASSTGDREKLFFGSGTQLSVL.